This TCR beta chain was observed in a study of blood T cell repertoires in COVID-19. Study details: Samples came from the United States, Italy and Spain, spanning acute and convalescent COVID-19.

Germline-derived CDR1 and CDR2 are LGHDT and YNNKEL (reference sequence). This CDR3 has 16 amino acids. The V segment lost 6 bases and the J segment 1 base; nucleotides outside the gene matches: 10. Per the original data handling: Nucleated cell counts were estimated from reference gene primer amplification. The data were produced by immunoSEQ multiplex PCR, yet TCRdb's version contains in-frame clones alone and is incomplete. V, J and clone size derive from that table, while D and trimming were established from the DNA sequence. Here the sample spans about 140,000 clones, over 60% being singletons. The sequence was obtained from an elderly man with acute or convalescent COVID-19. Sequenced: peripheral blood. The chain is built from TRBV3-1 (or the pseudogene TRBV3-2) and TRBJ2-5, with TRBD2 identical over 8 bases. The CDR3 is CASRGWERGFQETQYF. The CDR3 bases are TGTGCCAGCAGAGGTTGGGAGCGGGGGTTCCAAGAGACCCAGTACTTC.